This T cell receptor (beta chain) was recovered during a study of monozygotic twins with inflammatory bowel disease. General study points: Repertoire similarity did not differ between concordant and discordant twins, perhaps due to limited power. Versus healthy twins, IBD patients showed fewer clonotypes shared with others, especially with disease activity.

There are 14 residues in the CDR3. Reprocessing the 5' RACE reads, TCRdb reports a single entry for every CDR3 protein and omits DNA. The sample includes under 130,000 distinct CDR3 sequences. Concerning this clonotype: Its specificity is unknown.

The TCR comes from a human donor with ulcerative colitis or Crohn's disease, or a healthy co-twin of an affected twin (not recorded which). The chain combines TRBV12-3 or TRBV12-4 with TRBJ2-5; with no DNA, the TCRdb D assignment of TRBD2 cannot be verified. The sample taken for sequencing was blood. CDR3: CASSWTSGQETQYF.